Below are 28 T cell receptor beta chains sequenced from a single sample in a study of T cell responses to AZD1222 COVID-19 vaccine. Profiling relied on immunoSEQ multiplex PCR, and the TCRdb table lists in-frame clones only, not all of them. The data contain approximately 45,000 clones, roughly 89% of them singletons. Source: peripheral blood, taken 28 days after the second AZD1222 dose. Receptors originate from an adult who received the AZD1222 COVID-19 vaccine.

The rearrangement links TRBV29-1 to TRBJ1-2, with TRBD1 matching 7 bases. The CDR3 is 12 residues long. Germline CDR1 reads SQVTM; CDR2 reads ANQGSEA. CDR3 sequence: CGTGEGNYGYTF. The CDR3 DNA reads as TGCGGAACAGGGGAGGGTAACTATGGCTACACCTTC.

The J gene is TRBJ1-4, the V gene TRBV3-1 (or the pseudogene TRBV3-2), with D perhaps TRBD1 (6 bases). Per the germline V gene, CDR1 is LGHDT and CDR2 is YNNKEL (reference sequence). With 6 bases removed from V and 11 bases from J, the gap between germline ends came to 16 bases. CDR3 length equals 13 residues. The CDR3 DNA follows: TGTGCCAGCAGTAATTCAGGGGCTGGTAAACTGTTTTTT. It yields the protein CASSNSGAGKLFF.

The chain recombines TRBV6-5 with TRBJ2-5; 8 positions agree with TRBD2. Trimming removed 1 base from V and 4 bases from J; junction bases left unmatched: 5. In germline, CDR1 is MNHEY, CDR2 SVGAGI. This CDR3 contains 15 residues. The CDR3 DNA reads TGTGCCAGCAGTTACTATCCAGCGGGAGTAGAGACCCAGTACTTC. It codes for CASSYYPAGVETQYF.

Only a few counts were recorded for this clone. The V call is TRBV5-1, the J call TRBJ2-2, with D uncertain. This CDR3 has 15 residues. CDR1 is SGHRS and CDR2 is YFSETQ in the germline V gene. V was trimmed by 0 bases and J by 4 bases, leaving 10 bases between them. CDR3 sequence (DNA): TGCGCCAGCAGCTTGGACTACAGTTCCACCGGGGAGCTGTTTTTT. The encoded protein is CASSLDYSSTGELFF.

The gene calls are TRBV28 and TRBJ2-7; 9 nucleotides match TRBD1. Per germline, CDR1 MDHEN and CDR2 SYDVKM. The CDR3 is 11 residues long. V shed 6 bases and J 12 bases; nucleotides not matched to a gene: 6. Here the CDR3 reads CASRGQGVWYF. CDR3 coding DNA: TGTGCCAGCAGGGGACAGGGCGTGTGGTACTTC.

The chain joins TRBV6-5 to TRBJ2-3; no reliable D call. The CDR3 covers 14 residues. Trimming stripped 2 bases from V and 6 bases from J, with 12 bases between. Germline assignment: CDR1 MNHEY and CDR2 SVGAGI. This CDR3 reads CASSYDWTPDTQYF. CDR3 nucleotides: TGTGCCAGCAGTTACGACTGGACCCCCGATACGCAGTATTTT.

This chain links TRBV3-1 (or the pseudogene TRBV3-2) with TRBJ2-7; 10 bases line up with TRBD2. Germline CDR1 reads LGHDT; CDR2 reads YNNKEL (reference sequence). CDR3 length: 15 amino acids. Trimming took 4 bases from V and 7 from J; bases not matched to a gene: 10. As DNA, the CDR3 is TGTGCCAGCAGCCCCCAACTAGCGGGATTGAGTGAGCAGTACTTC. Its protein is CASSPQLAGLSEQYF.

The chain links TRBV6-5 to TRBJ1-1; weak D call: TRBD1 (5 bases). Germline CDR1 reads MNHEY; CDR2 reads SVGAGI. Trimming removed 5 bases from V and 5 bases from J, with 15 bases in between. The CDR3 is 14 amino acids. CDR3 sequence (DNA): TGTGCCAGCAGTCCCTCCTGGACATCAACTGAAGCTTTCTTT. The encoded protein is CASSPSWTSTEAFF.

About this clone: Relative to the germline gene, one junction end is altered; a read error may explain this. The chain carries TRBV28 and TRBJ2-7; D possibly uses TRBD1 or TRBD2 (5 bases each). Germline CDR1 reads MDHEN; CDR2 reads SYDVKM. CDR3 size: 15 residues. CDR3 in amino acids: CASSLSVGVKGPGNF. DNA of the CDR3: TGTGCCAGCAGTTTATCAGTCGGGGTAAAGGGGCCCGGGAACTTC.

The rearrangement uses TRBV6-5 and TRBJ2-6; 7 positions agree with TRBD1. The CDR3 has 14 amino acids. The V segment lost 6 bases and the J segment 4 bases; nucleotides outside the gene matches: 3. The germline V gene has CDR1 MNHEY and CDR2 SVGAGI. CDR3 sequence: CASRSGQGANVLTF. The DNA of the CDR3 is TGTGCCAGCAGATCGGGACAGGGGGCCAACGTCCTGACTTTC.

In its sample, this clone was seen once. This chain uses TRBV28 with TRBJ2-4, with a weak D call TRBD1 (6 bases). The CDR3 spans 13 residues. Trimming took off 6 bases at V and 7 bases at J, with 13 bases between the two ends. Germline assignment: CDR1 MDHEN and CDR2 SYDVKM. The CDR3 is CASRPTGNNIQYF. The CDR3 DNA reads TGTGCCAGCAGACCCACAGGGAATAACATTCAGTACTTC. The full variable domain, completed using reference TRBV28 and TRBJ2-4, is DVKVTQSSRYLVKRTGEKVFLECVQDMDHENMFWYRQDPGLGLRLIYFSYDVKMKEKGDIPEGYSVSREKKERFSLILESASTNQTSMYLCASRPTGNNIQYFGAGTRLSVL.

This clone has only a few counts. The chain has TRBV10-1 and TRBJ2-3; 10 nucleotides line up with TRBD2. The CDR3 runs 16 residues. V was pared by 5 bases and J by 4 bases, with 9 bases of the junction left unmatched. The germline V gene encodes CDR1 WNHNN and CDR2 SYGVQD (reference sequence). The CDR3 sequence: CASSRTSGNPPDTQYF. The CDR3, as DNA: TGCGCCAGCAGTAGAACTAGCGGGAATCCCCCAGATACGCAGTATTTT.

The chain combines TRBV6-5 with TRBJ2-1, with 8 bases lining up with TRBD2. Trimming at V came to 10 bases and at J to 9 bases, leaving 11 bases not matched to a gene. CDR1 and CDR2 (germline): MNHEY, SVGAGI. This CDR3 has 13 amino acids. The CDR3 sequence: CATEGLGDVEQFF. Written as DNA, the CDR3 is TGTGCCACAGAGGGACTAGGAGACGTTGAGCAGTTCTTC.

The rearrangement uses TRBV19 and TRBJ1-5; the D is unclear. The CDR3 is made up of 12 amino acids. Germline lookup yields CDR1 LNHDA and CDR2 SQIVND (reference sequence). Trimming cost V 2 bases and J 5 bases, with 4 bases left between them. The CDR3 DNA reads TGTGCCAGTAGTATATTAGATCAGCCCCAGCATTTT. Translated, it gives CASSILDQPQHF.

This chain links TRBV29-1 with TRBJ2-3; unclear D gene. The CDR3 contains 10 residues. Germline loops: CDR1 SQVTM, CDR2 ANQGSEA. Between the trimmed V and J ends, which lost 4 bases and 8 bases, there was a span of 7 bases. The CDR3 protein is CSVVMGTQYF. As DNA, the CDR3 is TGCAGCGTTGTGATGGGTACGCAGTATTTT.

The genes are TRBV4-1 and TRBJ1-1, with TRBD1 matching over 9 bases. The V gene end was trimmed by 4 bases and the J gene end by 3 bases; junction bases not matched to a gene: 6. Germline CDR1 is MGHRA and CDR2 is YSYEKL. There are 15 residues in the CDR3. The CDR3 protein is CASSPGQGGYTEAFF. The CDR3 coding sequence is TGCGCCAGCAGCCCGGGACAGGGCGGCTACACTGAAGCTTTCTTT.

V and J are TRBV5-1 and TRBJ1-2, with 7 positions matching TRBD1. The CDR3 length is 14 residues. Germline loops: CDR1 SGHRS, CDR2 YFSETQ. V was pared by 4 bases and J by 3 bases, with 6 bases of the junction left unmatched. The CDR3 region is CASSLDRADYGYTF. CDR3 bases: TGCGCCAGCAGCCTAGACAGGGCGGACTATGGCTACACCTTC.

DNA for the CDR3: TGTGCCAGCAGTTTCCAGGGTTTGGCCAAAAACATTCAGTACTTC. It yields the protein CASSFQGLAKNIQYF. The chain uses TRBV6-6 and TRBJ2-4; TRBD1 is a possible D gene (5 bases). The germline gives CDR1 MNHNY, CDR2 SVGAGI (reference sequence). The CDR3 runs 15 residues. V was clipped by 4 bases and J by 1 base, with 11 bases between them.

The V call is TRBV15, the J call TRBJ2-2; 7 bases are shared with TRBD2. The CDR3 spans 15 residues. Germline CDR1 and CDR2: LNHNV and YYDKDF (reference sequence). V gave up 0 bases and J gave up 5 bases; unmatched junction bases: 3. DNA of the CDR3: TGTGCCACCAGCAGAGATCGGGGGGATACCGGGGAGCTGTTTTTT. Its protein product is CATSRDRGDTGELFF.

The chain couples TRBV21-1 to TRBJ1-5; TRBD1 is the table's D call, not checked against the DNA. TRBV21-1 is flagged as a pseudogene. This CDR3 region has 15 residues. Here the CDR3 reads CASSGQGSGNQPQHF. CDR3 coding DNA: TGTGCCAGCAGCGGGCAGGGATCGGGCAATCAGCCCCAGCATTTT.

DNA for the CDR3: TGTGCCAGCAGCCTACCCAACTATGGCTACACCTTC. As protein: CASSLPNYGYTF. The rearrangement links TRBV3-1 (or the pseudogene TRBV3-2) to TRBJ1-2; D gene unclear. V lost 4 bases, J lost 2 bases, and 5 bases lay in between. From germline, CDR1 is LGHDT and CDR2 YNNKEL (reference sequence). The CDR3 loop spans 12 amino acids.

The rearrangement joins TRBV29-1 to TRBJ2-2; D is unclear. CDR1 is SQVTM, CDR2 ANQGSEA, per germline. Trimming shortened V by 0 bases and J by 7 bases, and 9 bases separated the two germline ends. The CDR3 runs 13 residues. This chain's CDR3 is CSVEEGLGGELFF. In nucleotides, the CDR3 is TGCAGCGTTGAAGAGGGGTTGGGCGGGGAGCTGTTTTTT.

The V call is TRBV7-3, the J call TRBJ2-1; 10 positions match TRBD2. V was pared by 1 base and J by 8 bases, with 8 bases of the junction left unmatched. The CDR3 covers 16 residues. Germline V CDR1 and CDR2: SGHTA, FQGTGA. DNA of the CDR3: TGTGCCAGCAGCTTAAACGGGCTAGCGGGAGTTGATGAGCAGTTCTTC. Translated: CASSLNGLAGVDEQFF. Full variable domain (remainder filled in from reference TRBV7-3 and TRBJ2-1): GAGVSQTPSNKVTEKGKYVELRCDPISGHTALYWYRQSLGQGPEFLIYFQGTGAADDSGLPNDRFFAVRPEGSVSTLKIQRTERGDSAVYLCASSLNGLAGVDEQFFGPGTRLTVL.

This chain links TRBV10-3 with TRBJ2-7; D is ambiguous. Germline loops: CDR1 ENHRY, CDR2 SYGVKD. This CDR3 spans 8 amino acids. V was cut by 7 bases and J by 13 bases, with 8 bases left in between. The CDR3, as DNA: TGTGCCATCATCCCGAGCTACTTC. As protein: CAIIPSYF.

V usage is TRBV9 and J usage is TRBJ2-3, with D unresolved. Between the trimmed V and J ends, which lost 1 base and 5 bases, there was a span of 8 bases. The CDR3 covers 13 residues. From germline, CDR1 is SGDLS and CDR2 YYNGEE. Written as DNA, the CDR3 is TGTGCCAGCAGCGTATTTGGCCTAGATACGCAGTATTTT. Protein: CASSVFGLDTQYF.

This clone was seen once. The CDR3 sequence: CASSLDRALYGYTF. The DNA for the CDR3 is TGTGCCAGCAGTTTGGACAGAGCCCTATATGGCTACACCTTC. The chain recombines TRBV28 with TRBJ1-2; D possibly corresponds to TRBD1 (6 bases). V was shortened by 3 bases and J by 5 bases, with 13 bases between the two germline ends. Germline V gives CDR1 MDHEN, CDR2 SYDVKM. The CDR3 length is 14 residues.

The rearrangement uses TRBV19 and TRBJ2-7; TRBD2 might be the D (5 bases). V lost 1 base to trimming and J lost 0 bases, with 10 bases between them. Germline CDR1 is LNHDA and CDR2 is SQIVND (reference sequence). This CDR3 has 15 residues. The CDR3 DNA sequence: TGTGCCAGTAGTATAGTGATGGGGAGCTCCTACGAGCAGTACTTC. Encoded protein: CASSIVMGSSYEQYF. The full variable domain, completed using reference TRBV19 and TRBJ2-7, is DGGITQSPKYLFRKEGQNVTLSCEQNLNHDAMYWYRQDPGQGLRLIYYSQIVNDFQKGDIAEGYSVSREKKESFPLTVTSAQKNPTAFYLCASSIVMGSSYEQYFGPGTRLTVT.

The chain recombines TRBV10-3 with TRBJ1-2; D unresolved. Germline V lookup: CDR1 ENHRY, CDR2 SYGVKD. The CDR3 is made up of 14 amino acids. V shed 0 bases and J shed 1 base, with 6 bases lying between them. CDR3 bases: TGTGCCATCAGTGAGTCCCCGGATAACTATGGCTACACCTTC. Translated, it gives CAISESPDNYGYTF.